What follows are 21 T cell receptor beta chains derived from one specimen sequenced in a study of T cells after yellow fever vaccination. TCRdb used MiXCR to reprocess the 5' RACE reads, holding one entry per CDR3 protein. Of under 600,000 distinct CDR3 sequences listed, 21% are singletons. Sample: PBMCs, taken about 21 days after the first yellow fever vaccination. The source is a man younger than 35 who received the YFV17D yellow fever vaccine.

This clonotype was seen more than once but under ten times. The rearrangement uses TRBV4-3 and TRBJ2-7; 11 nucleotides match TRBD1. This CDR3 has 17 residues. V trimming: 4 bases; J trimming: 0 bases; junction bases outside the gene matches: 8. Germline CDR1 reads LGHNA; CDR2 reads YSLEER. The CDR3 nucleotides are TGCGCCAGCAGCCCTCGGGACAGGGGGAAAAGCTCCTACGAGCAGTACGTC. This codes for CASSPRDRGKSSYEQYV.

The genes are TRBV12-3 or TRBV12-4 and TRBJ2-4; weak D call: TRBD1 (5 bases). The CDR3 has 15 residues. Trimming stripped 6 bases from V and 0 bases from J, with 12 bases between. CDR3 residues: CASSQTTVAKNIQYF. For the CDR3, the DNA is TGTGCCAGCAGCCAAACGACAGTAGCCAAAAACATTCAGTACTTC.

The J gene is TRBJ1-6, the V gene TRBV5-1; 7 bases line up with TRBD1. Germline V gives CDR1 SGHRS, CDR2 YFSETQ. The V and J ends lost 0 bases and 0 bases, in that order; junction bases with no gene match: 0. CDR3 size: 16 residues. CDR3 sequence (DNA): TGCGCCAGCAGCTTGGGGGACAGCTCCTATAATTCACCCCTCCACTTT. Its protein product is CASSLGDSSYNSPLHF.

The chain has TRBV27 and TRBJ2-7; 7 bases line up with TRBD1. J gave up 1 base and V 5 bases, and 5 bases lay outside the gene matches. This CDR3 has 14 amino acids. CDR1 is MNHEY and CDR2 is SMNVEV in the germline V gene (reference sequence). The CDR3 loop is CASSLDRDSYEQYV. The CDR3 nucleotides are TGTGCCAGCAGTCTCGACAGGGATTCCTACGAGCAGTACGTC.

The chain employs TRBV7-6 and TRBJ1-1; possibly TRBD1 for D (6 bases). The V gene's germline CDR1 is SGHVS and CDR2 FNYEAQ. CDR3 length: 14 amino acids. V was trimmed by 5 bases and J by 1 base, leaving 11 bases between them. The CDR3 loop reads CASSPLGANTEAFF. CDR3 sequence (DNA): TGTGCCAGCAGCCCGTTGGGGGCGAACACTGAAGCTTTCTTT.

The chain employs TRBV27 and TRBJ2-2; D not resolved. V dropped 3 bases and J dropped 6 bases, with 8 bases sitting between them. There are 13 residues in the CDR3. Per the germline V gene, CDR1 is MNHEY and CDR2 is SMNVEV (reference sequence). CDR3 protein: CASSLWLAGELFF. In nucleotides, the CDR3 is TGTGCCAGCAGTTTGTGGCTAGCCGGGGAGCTGTTTTTT.

This clonotype was recorded many times. V gene TRBV6-1 combines with J gene TRBJ2-7; 9 bases fit TRBD2. CDR3 size: 15 residues. The germline CDR1 and CDR2 sequences are MNHNS and SASEGT. With 6 bases clipped from V and 0 bases from J, the junction kept 6 bases outside the gene matches. The CDR3 region has the DNA TGTGCCAGCAGGGGTAGCGGGGGCAGCTCCTACGAGCAGTACGTC. It yields the protein CASRGSGGSSYEQYV.

The J gene is TRBJ2-5, the V gene TRBV10-3, with no clear D. V was clipped by 2 bases and J by 4 bases, with 8 bases between them. This CDR3 contains 13 residues. CDR1 is ENHRY and CDR2 is SYGVKD in the germline V gene. The CDR3 nucleotides read TGTGCCATCAGTGAGAGGAGTGGAGAGACCCAGTACTTC. Its translation is CAISERSGETQYF.

The CDR3 region has the DNA TGCGCCAGCAGCCTTCAACCGGGAAATACTGGAAACACCATATATTTT. This gives the protein CASSLQPGNTGNTIYF. The rearrangement links TRBV5-1 to TRBJ1-3, with D unclear. Germline assignment: CDR1 SGHRS and CDR2 YFSETQ. Trimming removed 4 bases from V and 2 bases from J, with 16 bases in between. This CDR3 spans 16 amino acids.

This rearrangement joins TRBV6-1 to TRBJ2-5, with D unresolved. V gave up 4 bases and J gave up 2 bases, with 8 bases separating them. Germline-derived CDR1 and CDR2 are MNHNS and SASEGT. CDR3 length: 13 residues. The CDR3 spells CASSADWQETQYF. The DNA of the CDR3 is TGTGCCAGCAGTGCCGACTGGCAAGAGACCCAGTACTTC.

This clonotype turned up a few times. The chain couples TRBV5-1 to TRBJ1-4; D is uncertain. Germline V gene lookup returns CDR1 SGHRS and CDR2 YFSETQ. CDR3 length: 16 residues. Trimming took off 2 bases at V and 0 bases at J, with 11 bases between the two ends. CDR3 coding DNA: TGCGCCAGCAGCTTCCTGAACCCCGCAACTAATGAAAAACTGTTTTTT. This codes for CASSFLNPATNEKLFF.

The V call is TRBV29-1, the J call TRBJ1-1, with D hard to call. CDR3 length: 12 amino acids. V was clipped by 4 bases and J by 3 bases, with 9 bases between them. Germline CDR1 is SQVTM and CDR2 is ANQGSEA. CDR3 sequence (DNA): TGCAGCGTTGTCCCGGGAGACACTGAAGCTTTCTTT. It codes for CSVVPGDTEAFF.

The V gene is TRBV4-1, the J gene TRBJ2-1, with 7 positions matching TRBD2. V shed 3 bases, J shed 1 base, and the junction held 6 bases outside the gene matches. The CDR3 consists of 16 residues. Germline lookup yields CDR1 MGHRA and CDR2 YSYEKL. The CDR3, as DNA: TGCGCCAGCAGCCATGAAGGGACTACGTCCTACAATGAGCAGTTCTTC. This codes for CASSHEGTTSYNEQFF.

In this sample, this clonotype turned up a few times. The V gene is TRBV5-1, the J gene TRBJ2-7, with D perhaps matching TRBD1 (5 bases). V lost 1 base and J lost 2, with 10 bases in between. This CDR3 spans 14 amino acids. Germline V CDR1 and CDR2: SGHRS, YFSETQ. This chain's CDR3 is CASSLRAGTYEQYV. In DNA, the CDR3 is TGCGCCAGCAGCTTGAGGGCAGGGACCTACGAGCAGTACGTC.

The V gene is TRBV29-1, the J gene TRBJ2-1; 11 positions match TRBD2. Germline V lookup: CDR1 SQVTM, CDR2 ANQGSEA. This CDR3 spans 14 amino acids. Trimming cost V 3 bases and J 6 bases; bases outside gene matches: 4. The CDR3 sequence is CSVETSGVLNEQFF. In DNA, the CDR3 is TGCAGCGTTGAGACTAGCGGGGTACTCAATGAGCAGTTCTTC.

This clonotype has a handful of counts. The chain joins TRBV20-1 to TRBJ2-1, with D maybe TRBD2 (6 bases). Trimming shortened V by 6 bases and J by 0 bases, and 9 bases separated the two germline ends. The CDR3 extends over 13 amino acids. Germline assignment: CDR1 DFQATT and CDR2 SNEGSKA (reference sequence). In DNA, the CDR3 is TGCAGTGCAGGAGGGAGCTCCTACAATGAGCAGTTCTTC. This gives the protein CSAGGSSYNEQFF.

The chain carries TRBV19 and TRBJ1-1; D is undetermined. CDR3 length equals 14 residues. CDR1 is LNHDA and CDR2 is SQIVND in the germline V gene (reference sequence). Trimming left V 3 bases short and J 4 bases short, with 12 bases between. CDR3 loop: CASSIWAVGTEAFF. Here the CDR3 DNA reads TGTGCCAGTAGTATCTGGGCAGTTGGCACTGAAGCTTTCTTT.

The chain carries TRBV5-1 and TRBJ2-7; tentatively, D is TRBD1 (5 bases). The germline gives CDR1 SGHRS, CDR2 YFSETQ. Deletions cut 0 bases from V and 1 base from J, with 14 bases between. This CDR3 has 16 amino acids. The CDR3 region is CASSLGARASSYEQYV. In DNA form, the CDR3 reads TGCGCCAGCAGCTTGGGGGCCAGGGCTTCTTCCTACGAGCAGTACGTC.

The chain combines TRBV7-8 with TRBJ2-7; 7 nucleotides match TRBD1. This CDR3 is built from 15 residues. With 1 base clipped from V and 4 bases from J, the junction kept 7 bases outside the gene matches. Germline CDR1 and CDR2: SGHVS and FQNEAQ. CDR3 protein: CASSLGGQGVYEQYV. CDR3 coding DNA: TGTGCCAGCAGCTTAGGCGGGCAGGGGGTGTACGAGCAGTACGTC.

The chain recombines TRBV11-2 with TRBJ2-7; D remains ambiguous. The CDR3 is made up of 14 amino acids. The germline gives CDR1 SGHAT, CDR2 FQNNGV. V gave up 0 bases and J gave up 2 bases, with 8 bases separating them. CDR3 bases: TGTGCCAGCAGCTTAGAGGGTCCTGCCTACGAGCAGTACTTC. Its translation: CASSLEGPAYEQYF.

V gene TRBV6-4 combines with J gene TRBJ2-1; either TRBD1 or TRBD2 may supply D (5 bases each). The CDR3 contains 13 residues. The V gene lost 5 bases and the J gene lost 8 bases, with 13 bases spanning the gap. Germline-derived CDR1 and CDR2 are MRHNA and SNTAGT. CDR3 DNA sequence: TGTGCCAGCAGTCCAGGGCCGGGGTATGAGCAGTTCTTC. It is translated as CASSPGPGYEQFF.